The 24 T cell receptor beta chains listed next were all sequenced from one sample in a study of Ad26.COV2.S vaccination and SARS-CoV-2 variants. Specified treatment: some 19 received Ad26.COV2.S at low or high dose, single or two shots; about 5 received placebo; per-sample allocation not given. The study sampled participants on day 63 after the first vaccine or placebo injection. Clones were sequenced by immunoSEQ multiplex PCR, and TCRdb holds only the in-frame ones, with some missing. The sample consists of about 680,000 clones, around 92% of them appearing once. This sample comprised peripheral blood, obtained in a trial of Ad26.COV2.S vaccine versus placebo. The origin of the receptors is a person between 18 and 59 years old who received the Ad26.COV2.S COVID-19 vaccine or a placebo.

The chain recombines TRBV11-2 with TRBJ2-3; D may be TRBD2 (6 bases). Germline V CDR1 and CDR2: SGHAT, FQNNGV. The CDR3 is 16 amino acids. Trimming took off 4 bases at V and 2 bases at J, with 16 bases between the two ends. In nucleotides, the CDR3 is TGTGCCAGCAGCTCCCCCGGGGGAGATTACACAGATACGCAGTATTTT. Its translation is CASSSPGGDYTDTQYF.

The CDR3 spells CASSPPTSGHWDNEQFF. CDR3 DNA sequence: TGTGCCAGCTCACCACCGACTAGCGGGCATTGGGACAATGAGCAGTTCTTC. The chain employs TRBV18 and TRBJ2-1; 10 nucleotides agree with TRBD2. The CDR3 sequence is 17 residues long. V trimming: 0 bases; J trimming: 5 bases; junction bases outside the gene matches: 7. The germline gives CDR1 KGHSH, CDR2 LQKENI.

In its sample, this clone was seen once. The rearrangement links TRBV7-9 to TRBJ1-5; maybe TRBD1 (5 bases). Germline V gene sequence: CDR1 SEHNR, CDR2 FQNEAQ (reference sequence). CDR3 size: 11 residues. V lost 10 bases, J lost 6 bases, and 10 bases lay in between. In DNA form, the CDR3 reads TGTGCCACGGGGGAGGGTCAGCCCCAGCATTTT. This codes for CATGEGQPQHF.

The chain recombines TRBV6-5 with TRBJ2-2; D gene unclear. Germline CDR1 and CDR2: MNHEY and SVGAGI. Between the trimmed V and J ends, which lost 5 bases and 0 bases, there was a span of 7 bases. The CDR3 runs 14 residues. The CDR3 here is CASSQRTNTGELFF. The CDR3 nucleotides are TGTGCCAGCAGTCAGCGCACGAACACCGGGGAGCTGTTTTTT.

This clone turned up a few times. The gene calls are TRBV19 and TRBJ2-3; D remains ambiguous. From germline, CDR1 is LNHDA and CDR2 SQIVND (reference sequence). Deletions cut 2 bases from V and 4 bases from J, with 7 bases between. The CDR3 has 13 amino acids. CDR3 loop: CASSIIVADTQYF. The CDR3 DNA follows: TGTGCCAGTAGTATAATTGTCGCAGATACGCAGTATTTT.

V usage is TRBV4-2 and J usage is TRBJ1-3, with D perhaps matching TRBD1 (5 bases). This CDR3 contains 16 residues. Germline V gene data show CDR1 as LGHNA and CDR2 as YNFKEQ. The germline V and J ends were trimmed by 0 bases and 3 bases, with 12 bases remaining between them. The CDR3 coding sequence is TGTGCCAGCAGCCAAGATCCGCAGGGTGGTGGAAACACCATATATTTT. Amino acids: CASSQDPQGGGNTIYF.

The chain couples TRBV9 to TRBJ1-1; 7 bases align to TRBD1. This CDR3 contains 14 residues. V dropped 4 bases and J dropped 6; count of bases not matched to a gene: 9. Germline V gene sequence: CDR1 SGDLS, CDR2 YYNGEE. CDR3 sequence reads: CASSLTHQGAEAFF. CDR3 nucleotides: TGTGCCAGCAGCCTAACCCACCAGGGGGCTGAAGCTTTCTTT.

The rearrangement joins TRBV7-2 to TRBJ2-5; D may be TRBD1 (5 bases). Germline V gives CDR1 SGHTA, CDR2 FQGNSA. Deletions cut 3 bases from V and 5 bases from J, with 16 bases between. The CDR3 has 15 amino acids. CDR3 loop: CASSFGFAKGETQYF. The CDR3, as DNA: TGTGCCAGCAGCTTCGGGTTCGCTAAGGGGGAGACCCAGTACTTC.

This clone was counted a single time. At the DNA level, this CDR3 is encoded by other sequences in the same sample as well. This sequence joins TRBV7-9 and TRBJ2-5; D assignment may be TRBD1 or TRBD2 (5 bases each). With 1 base removed from V and 1 base from J, the gap between germline ends came to 7 bases. The CDR3 extends over 14 amino acids. Germline CDR1 SEHNR, CDR2 FQNEAQ (reference sequence). The CDR3 sequence: CASSLGGPQETQYF. The CDR3 DNA reads TGTGCCAGCAGCTTAGGGGGACCCCAAGAGACCCAGTACTTC.

The chain combines TRBV7-8 with TRBJ2-7; D gene unclear. The CDR3 length is 13 residues. V shed 5 bases and J shed 3 bases, with 11 bases lying between them. Germline assignment: CDR1 SGHVS and CDR2 FQNEAQ. CDR3 nucleotides: TGTGCCAGCAGCGTGACTGGCTTCTACGAGCAGTACTTC. Its translation: CASSVTGFYEQYF.

This clone was observed once. The V and J genes are TRBV11-2 and TRBJ2-1; possibly TRBD2 for D (6 bases). V was trimmed by 5 bases and J by 2 bases, leaving 13 bases between them. Germline V gives CDR1 SGHAT, CDR2 FQNNGV. This CDR3 contains 15 residues. CDR3 sequence reads: CASSGGSGTYNEQFF. In DNA, the CDR3 is TGTGCCAGCAGCGGGGGGAGCGGAACCTACAATGAGCAGTTCTTC. Looking up the rest from reference TRBV11-2 and TRBJ2-1 gives the full variable domain: EAGVAQSPRYKIIEKRQSVAFWCNPISGHATLYWYQQILGQGPKLLIQFQNNGVVDDSQLPKDRFSAERLKGVDSTLKIQPAKLEDSAVYLCASSGGSGTYNEQFFGPGTRLTVL.

The chain employs TRBV23-1 and TRBJ2-7; D unclear. TRBV23-1 is filed as an ORF, its function uncertain. The V end was cut by 8 bases, the J end by 0 bases, with 14 bases between. The CDR3 spans 14 residues. CDR3 residues: CASLRLPSSYEQYF. The CDR3 nucleotides read TGCGCCAGCCTCAGACTTCCGAGCTCCTACGAGCAGTACTTC.

The V and J genes are TRBV6-5 and TRBJ2-7; D is possibly TRBD1 (5 bases). The CDR3 runs to 13 residues. Trimming shortened V by 7 bases and J by 1 base, and 11 bases separated the two germline ends. The germline gives CDR1 MNHEY, CDR2 SVGAGI. CDR3 nucleotides: TGTGCCAGCAAGGCCAGGGCTTCCTACGAGCAGTACTTC. This gives the protein CASKARASYEQYF.

CDR3 sequence reads: CASSRFKDRSSYNEQFF. DNA of the CDR3: TGCGCCAGCAGCCGTTTCAAGGACAGGAGCTCCTACAATGAGCAGTTCTTC. V gene TRBV4-3 combines with J gene TRBJ2-1, with TRBD1 matching over 7 bases. The length of the CDR3 is 17 residues. Germline CDR1 is LGHNA and CDR2 is YSLEER. The V and J ends lost 4 bases and 0 bases, in that order; junction bases with no gene match: 9.

This clone was observed once. Other DNA sequences of this sample code for an identical CDR3. This chain uses TRBV18 with TRBJ2-7, with 8 bases lining up with TRBD1. CDR3 size: 14 residues. Germline-derived CDR1 and CDR2 are KGHSH and LQKENI. The V and J ends lost 2 bases and 2 bases, in that order; junction bases with no gene match: 2. The CDR3 region has the DNA TGTGCCAGCTCACCAAACAGGGGGACCTACGAGCAGTACTTC. It translates to CASSPNRGTYEQYF.

This chain links TRBV5-1 with TRBJ2-3; a possible D gene is TRBD2 (10 bases). This CDR3 comprises 20 residues. Germline CDR1 is SGHRS and CDR2 is YFSETQ. V was shortened by 4 bases and J by 0 bases, with 27 bases between the two germline ends. CDR3 nucleotides: TGCGCCAGCAGCCCGGACAGGGGCTATAGCGGGAGGAGGAGCACAGATACGCAGTATTTT. This sequence encodes CASSPDRGYSGRRSTDTQYF.

The J gene is TRBJ1-2, the V gene TRBV28; D perhaps matches TRBD1 (5 bases). The CDR3 spans 14 residues. Germline CDR1 MDHEN, CDR2 SYDVKM. V was cut by 4 bases and J by 4 bases, with 13 bases left in between. CDR3 region: CASSSGQHSYGYTF. The CDR3 coding sequence is TGTGCCAGCAGTTCGGGGCAGCACAGCTATGGCTACACCTTC.

This clone was observed a single time. This chain joins TRBV10-3 and TRBJ1-4; no reliable D call. The V and J ends lost 2 bases and 8 bases respectively, with 12 bases between them. The CDR3 covers 14 residues. From germline, CDR1 is ENHRY and CDR2 SYGVKD. The CDR3 DNA follows: TGTGCCATCAGTGAGGCAGGATGGGAAGAAAAACTGTTTTTT. Translated: CAISEAGWEEKLFF.

In its sample, this clone was seen once. The chain links TRBV29-1 to TRBJ1-2; 7 bases are a match to TRBD1. J gave up 4 bases and V 2 bases, and 7 bases lay outside the gene matches. The CDR3 sequence is 14 residues long. Per the germline V gene, CDR1 is SQVTM and CDR2 is ANQGSEA. The CDR3 coding sequence is TGCAGCGTTGAATGGCAGGGGGTCCCCTATGGCTACACCTTC. This sequence encodes CSVEWQGVPYGYTF.

The chain employs TRBV12-3 or TRBV12-4 and TRBJ1-1; 9 nucleotides line up with TRBD1. The CDR3 totals 13 residues. Trimming cost V 6 bases and J 6 bases; bases outside gene matches: 5. The CDR3 DNA sequence: TGTGCCAGCAGCCAAACAGGGGGCTCTGAAGCTTTCTTT. This encodes CASSQTGGSEAFF.

V gene TRBV15 combines with J gene TRBJ2-1, with 10 bases aligning to TRBD2. Germline CDR1 LNHNV, CDR2 YYDKDF (reference sequence). This CDR3 has 15 amino acids. The V and J ends lost 4 bases and 6 bases, in that order; junction bases with no gene match: 6. The CDR3 bases are TGTGCCACCAGCAAGGCTAGCGGGGGCTTCAATGAGCAGTTCTTC. It specifies CATSKASGGFNEQFF.

The rearrangement joins TRBV6-2 or TRBV6-3 to TRBJ2-2; 9 nucleotides line up with TRBD2. The CDR3 sequence is 17 residues long. Germline V gene lookup returns CDR1 MNHEY and CDR2 SVGEGT. The ends lost 2 bases at V and 3 bases at J; junction bases unmatched: 7. The CDR3 reads CASSYDAGGPDTGELFF. The CDR3 DNA reads TGTGCCAGCAGTTACGACGCGGGGGGGCCGGACACCGGGGAGCTGTTTTTT.

The V gene is TRBV20-1, the J gene TRBJ1-4; no reliable D call. This CDR3 is built from 13 residues. Germline V gives CDR1 DFQATT, CDR2 SNEGSKA (reference sequence). V gave up 3 bases and J gave up 5 bases, with 10 bases separating them. The CDR3 bases are TGCAGTGCTAGTCGAGAGGACAATGAAAAACTGTTTTTT. This gives the protein CSASREDNEKLFF.

This clone was detected a few times. This chain links TRBV5-4 with TRBJ2-3, with 8 bases aligning to TRBD1. V was pared by 3 bases and J by 3 bases, with 6 bases of the junction left unmatched. The CDR3 runs 15 residues. Per the germline V gene, CDR1 is SGHNT and CDR2 is YYREEE (reference sequence). The CDR3 coding sequence is TGTGCCAGCAGCTCCCGGCAGGGGGCGACAGATACGCAGTATTTT. It encodes CASSSRQGATDTQYF.